The present TCR beta chain was sequenced within a study of shared clonotypes between healthy human individuals. General study results and limits: Depth was large, yet rarefaction showed that sorted-subset sequencing was incomplete.

As to this clone: Its antigen is unidentified.

The study ran the assay at deep level. The assay was immunoSEQ multiplex PCR, and TCRdb's table has in-frame clones only and misses some. The data contain about 340,000 clones, roughly 80% of them singletons. The study drew all its donors from Caucasian adults living in Nashville, Tennessee. This CDR3 region has 16 residues. Germline V gene sequence: CDR1 MNHNS, CDR2 SASEGT. The V end lost 0 bases, the J end lost 4 bases, and 12 bases lay between the germline ends. Material: memory CD4+ T cells sorted from blood. Described subset: CD45RA-negative fraction. The rearrangement uses TRBV6-1 and TRBJ1-4; D perhaps matches TRBD1 (5 bases). The TCR sequence derives from a man between 25 and 39 years old in good health. CDR3 sequence reads: CASSEAGQRVNEKLFF. CDR3 DNA: TGTGCCAGCAGTGAAGCGGGGCAGAGAGTTAATGAAAAACTGTTTTTT.